This T cell receptor beta chain was captured by sequencing in a study of breast tumors, draining lymph nodes, adjacent tissues (dated by TCRdb to the mid-2010s). Study-wide context: In breast cancer patients, the study compared the TCR beta repertoires of tumor, adjacent nontumor tissue and axillary lymph nodes. In human breast cancer, the study set out to evaluate how tumor, surrounding tissue and draining lymph node repertoires relate to one another and whether T cells may move between these sites.

Data came from an Illumina HiSeq 2000. TCR beta chain libraries were generated by multiplex PCR amplification. The amplified TCR beta chain products were analyzed by high-throughput sequencing. The public reads were quality trimmed at Q25 with fastp and then assembled into clones with MiXCR by TCRdb, keeping productive beta chains. Every entry covers one CDR3 protein and lists the most common genes and DNA from its rows. This sample has 150,000 to 250,000 distinct CDR3 sequences in its table, and approximately 33% of those were observed once. The ten largest clones capture 4% to 5.5% of the sample. Taken from cysteine to phenylalanine, the CDR3 has 14 residues. The DNA shown is the 42-base CDR3, in frame from base 1. CDR1 and CDR2 (DFQATT, SNEGSKA) derive from the germline V gene (reference sequence). Relative to germline, V is missing 5 bases and J is missing 3 bases, with 3 bases of the junction outside any gene match.

A note on this clonotype: Its antigen has not been determined. Base quality data are lacking; no much larger clone is found one base away.

The lymph node samples were taken from the axillary draining lymph nodes of breast cancer patients. Overall study outcomes, separate from this receptor: The conclusion that tumor T cells originate in lymph nodes was presented as consistent with a hypothesis rather than as directly demonstrated. Tumor and nontumor tissue repertoires were found to be significantly more similar in luminal-like than in basal-like breast cancer. Tumor T-cell repertoires showed less diversity than lymph node repertoires and more diversity than nontumor tissue repertoires, and tumor T-cell repertoires showed preferential V and J gene usage. The data were judged consistent with most tumor T cells deriving from the lymph node and then expanding within tumor tissue.

This sequence was found in a female donor with breast cancer. Some clones in this sample may be carry-over from other donors' samples. The specimen sequenced was axillary lymph node tissue. The rearrangement combines TRBV20-1 with TRBJ2-1, with 11 bases in between that match TRBD1. The CDR3 protein sequence reads: CSAAGTGGYNEQFF. The sequence in DNA is TGCAGTGCTGCCGGGACAGGGGGCTACAATGAGCAGTTCTTC.